These 18 T cell receptor beta chains share one sample of origin, sequenced in a study of T cells in Graves' hyperthyroidism and ophthalmopathy. From RNA transcripts, TCR beta CDR3 regions were amplified. Researchers ran a first-round RT-PCR on the TCR CDR3 using the HTBI primer set. From the multiplex PCR reads, TCRdb called clonotypes with MiXCR, one entry per CDR3 protein. The sample has 640,000 or so distinct CDR3 sequences, roughly 14% seen once; the top ten hold around 4%. Material: blood. The source is a middle-aged woman with Graves' ophthalmopathy.

Many counts were recorded for this clonotype. V is TRBV12-3 or TRBV12-4 and J is TRBJ2-6; weak D call: TRBD1 (7 bases). Trimming took off 7 bases at V and 2 bases at J, with 21 bases between the two ends. The CDR3 consists of 18 residues. CDR3 loop: CASNLNRGGNAGANVLTF. As DNA, the CDR3 is TGTGCCAGCAACTTGAACAGGGGAGGCAATGCTGGGGCCAACGTCCTGACTTTC.

This clonotype was picked up many times. The chain combines TRBV9 with TRBJ1-2; no clear D. V shed 4 bases and J shed 8 bases, with 18 bases lying between them. Germline V CDR1 and CDR2: SGDLS, YYNGEE. The CDR3 contains 14 residues. The CDR3 nucleotides read TGTGCCAGCAGCCCACAGCAAGCAAGACAAGGCTACACCTTC. It is translated as CASSPQQARQGYTF.

In its sample, this clonotype was seen many times. The chain carries TRBV11-1 and TRBJ2-5, with 7 bases fitting TRBD1. Per germline, CDR1 SGHAT and CDR2 FQDESV (reference sequence). The CDR3 has 13 amino acids. V dropped 3 bases and J dropped 4; count of bases not matched to a gene: 2. The chain's CDR3 is CASSLTGPETQYF. As DNA, the CDR3 is TGTGCCAGCAGCTTGACAGGGCCAGAGACCCAGTACTTC.

This clonotype was recorded a few times. A junction boundary mismatches the germline segment, possibly from a read error. The chain couples TRBV27 to TRBJ1-3; D possibly corresponds to TRBD1 (5 bases). Germline V lookup: CDR1 MNHEY, CDR2 SMNVEV (reference sequence). CDR3 length equals 15 residues. CDR3 protein: CASGLSGISGNTIYF. In DNA, the CDR3 is TGTGCCAGCGGTTTATCAGGGATCTCTGGAAACACCATATATTTT.

This clonotype was counted at least ten times. The rearrangement uses TRBV6-1 and TRBJ2-5; no definite D call. The CDR3 extends over 11 amino acids. Trimming shortened V by 6 bases and J by 5 bases, and 7 bases separated the two germline ends. Germline CDR1 and CDR2: MNHNS and SASEGT. For the CDR3, the DNA is TGTGCCAGCAGGATGGCGGAGACCCAGTACTTC. It yields the protein CASRMAETQYF.

In this sample, this clonotype turned up many times. The chain uses TRBV6-5 and TRBJ2-7, with 7 bases matching TRBD1. The CDR3 contains 14 residues. Trimming cost V 2 bases and J 5 bases; bases outside gene matches: 6. Germline V lookup: CDR1 MNHEY, CDR2 SVGAGI. The CDR3 here is CASSYSRQGHEQYF. CDR3 coding DNA: TGTGCCAGCAGTTACAGTCGACAGGGCCACGAGCAGTACTTC.

This clonotype was recorded at least ten times. The V call is TRBV20-1, the J call TRBJ2-7; D uncertain. The V end was cut by 2 bases, the J end by 0 bases, with 14 bases between. Germline V gives CDR1 DFQATT, CDR2 SNEGSKA (reference sequence). The CDR3 contains 15 residues. CDR3 nucleotides: TGCAGTGCTAGATCTACCGTTCGTAGCTCCTACGAGCAGTACTTC. Amino acid sequence: CSARSTVRSSYEQYF.

Many counts were recorded for this clonotype. V and J are TRBV6-1 and TRBJ1-5; D is ambiguous. Germline V gives CDR1 MNHNS, CDR2 SASEGT. Trimming took 1 base from V and 10 from J, leaving 8 bases between them. This CDR3 has 12 residues. Here the CDR3 DNA reads TGTGCCAGCAGTGAAGGGGAGCGACCCCAGCATTTT. This sequence encodes CASSEGERPQHF.

J is TRBJ2-7 and V is TRBV29-1, with D maybe TRBD1 (8 bases). The V end lost 6 bases, the J end lost 2 bases, and 11 bases lay between the germline ends. Germline-derived CDR1 and CDR2 are SQVTM and ANQGSEA. The CDR3 contains 12 residues. The CDR3 protein is CSVTGGAYEQYF. In nucleotides, the CDR3 is TGCAGCGTCACAGGGGGGGCCTACGAGCAGTACTTC.

The chain carries TRBV6-5 and TRBJ2-7; D might be TRBD2 (5 bases). Germline-derived CDR1 and CDR2 are MNHEY and SVGAGI. V shed 2 bases and J shed 4 bases, with 12 bases lying between them. The CDR3 is made up of 14 amino acids. The CDR3 here is CASSYDAEGYEQYF. The CDR3 region has the DNA TGTGCCAGCAGTTACGACGCCGAGGGATACGAGCAGTACTTC.

There are many counts of this clonotype. The genes are TRBV28 and TRBJ1-2; D is possibly TRBD1 (6 bases). The CDR3 spans 18 residues. Germline-derived CDR1 and CDR2 are MDHEN and SYDVKM. The V end was cut by 4 bases, the J end by 0 bases, with 21 bases between. The CDR3 is CASSSRRVQGGANYGYTF. In nucleotides, the CDR3 is TGTGCCAGCAGTTCCCGTCGGGTACAGGGTGGAGCTAACTATGGCTACACCTTC.

The chain has TRBV4-1 and TRBJ2-1; D could derive from TRBD1 or TRBD2 (5 bases each). The CDR3 length is 15 residues. V was clipped by 3 bases and J by 4 bases, with 13 bases between them. The germline CDR1 and CDR2 sequences are MGHRA and YSYEKL. The CDR3 loop reads CASSQGTDGYNEQFF. The CDR3 nucleotides are TGCGCCAGCAGCCAGGGGACGGACGGGTACAATGAGCAGTTCTTC.

This clonotype was picked up many times. V is TRBV6-5 and J is TRBJ2-5; tentatively, D is TRBD1 or TRBD2 (5 bases each). Per germline, CDR1 MNHEY and CDR2 SVGAGI. CDR3 length equals 16 residues. Trimming removed 0 bases from V and 3 bases from J, with 14 bases in between. In DNA form, the CDR3 reads TGTGCCAGCAGTTACTCAGCCGGGGCGGTAGAAGAGACCCAGTACTTC. This codes for CASSYSAGAVEETQYF.

In its sample, this clonotype was seen many times. V usage is TRBV9 and J usage is TRBJ1-2, with D possibly matching TRBD1 (5 bases). The V end was cut by 0 bases, the J end by 5 bases, with 11 bases between. CDR1 and CDR2 from the germline V gene are SGDLS and YYNGEE. This CDR3 has 14 amino acids. CDR3 amino acids: CASSVGDGSYGYTF. For the CDR3, the DNA is TGTGCCAGCAGCGTAGGGGACGGCTCTTATGGCTACACCTTC.

The rearrangement links TRBV12-3 or TRBV12-4 to TRBJ2-2; 9 bases map to TRBD1. The CDR3 spans 18 residues. J lost 1 base, V lost 3 bases, and 9 bases had no gene match. The CDR3 DNA reads TGTGCCAGCAGTTTGTTAGGGGACAGGGTTAAGAACACCGGGGAGCTGTTTTTT. Its translation: CASSLLGDRVKNTGELFF.

This clonotype came up many times. The gene calls are TRBV28 and TRBJ2-1; 9 bases map to TRBD1. After removal of 4 bases from V and 4 bases from J, the junction contained 5 bases not matched to a gene. The CDR3 extends over 15 amino acids. Germline values: CDR1 MDHEN, CDR2 SYDVKM. The CDR3 sequence is CASSSNRGPYNEQFF. The CDR3 nucleotides read TGTGCCAGCAGTTCCAACAGGGGGCCATACAATGAGCAGTTCTTC.

Details on this clonotype: A single base separates this from a much larger clone, so it may be a read error. The V call is TRBV29-1, the J call TRBJ2-5; tentative D call: TRBD1 (6 bases). The CDR3 is 12 amino acids. Germline CDR1 reads SQVTM; CDR2 reads ANQGSEA. The CDR3, as DNA: TGCGGCGTCGGGGACATAGGAGAGACCCAGTACTTC. This encodes CGVGDIGETQYF.

This chain joins TRBV4-3 and TRBJ1-1; no definite D call. With 0 bases removed from V and 0 bases from J, the gap between germline ends came to 8 bases. The CDR3 extends over 15 amino acids. Per the germline V gene, CDR1 is LGHNA and CDR2 is YSLEER. CDR3 coding DNA: TGCGCCAGCAGCCAAGATTCCGGTATGAACACTGAAGCTTTCTTT. It specifies CASSQDSGMNTEAFF.